This T cell receptor beta chain comes out of a study of shared clonotypes between healthy human individuals. Splitting of CD4+ cells produced CD45RA+ naive and CD45RA-negative memory subsets. As for this clone: Its antigen is still unknown. Compared with germline, one end of the junction differs, possibly owing to a read error.

The germline V gene has CDR1 MDHEN and CDR2 SYDVKM. The CDR3 loop spans 16 amino acids. Study conclusions and caveats: Non-shared clonotypes were found to have lower generation probabilities than the clonotypes that were shared by all four of the sorted-subset donors. Researchers found naive subsets generally carried larger estimated richness than memory subsets.

Data came from immunoSEQ multiplex PCR; TCRdb stores just in-frame clones and leaves some out. This table has some 550,000 clones, roughly 97% appearing once. Sequenced input: naive CD4+ T cells sorted from blood. The subset here: CD45RA+ positively selected. The chain is built from TRBV28 and TRBJ1-5; D is ambiguous. The TCR sequence derives from a woman between 25 and 40 years old in good health. The CDR3 spells CASSFPAATSNQLQHF. The DNA of the CDR3 is TGTGCCAGCAGTTTCCCGGCAGCCACCTCAAATCAGCTCCAGCATTTT.